This TCR beta chain was retrieved from a study of blood T cell repertoires in COVID-19. Overall study context: Samples of COVID-19 (acute and convalescent) were obtained from the United States, Italy and Spain. The analysed material was cDNA or gDNA that came from T cells, B-cell-depleted T cells, or PBMCs.

In the original processing: Nucleated cell counts were estimated from reference gene primer amplification. The table came from immunoSEQ multiplex PCR; TCRdb's copy has only in-frame clones and leaves some out. V and J calls and clone size are given by that table; D and trimming were obtained from the DNA. The sample has 150,000 to 200,000 clones, roughly 80% seen once. The CDR3 has 15 amino acids. The rearrangement uses TRBV21-1 and TRBJ2-7; the D call of TRBD1 is as the table states it, not checked on the DNA. TRBV21-1 is a recognized pseudogene. The TCR sequence derives from a man aged 70 or older with acute or convalescent COVID-19. The sample taken for sequencing was peripheral blood. Here the CDR3 DNA reads TGTGCCAGCAGCAAAGCTACGGGACATTTTTACGAGCAGTACTTC. Residues: CASSKATGHFYEQYF.